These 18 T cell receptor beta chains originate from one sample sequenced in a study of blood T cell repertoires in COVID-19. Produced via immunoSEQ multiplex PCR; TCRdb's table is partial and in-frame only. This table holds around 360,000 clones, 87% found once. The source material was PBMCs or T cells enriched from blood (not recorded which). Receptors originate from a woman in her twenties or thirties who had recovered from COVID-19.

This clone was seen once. Here the CDR3 reads CASSLGQGGSGANVLTF. DNA of the CDR3: TGTGCCAGCTCATTGGGACAGGGGGGCTCTGGGGCCAACGTCCTGACTTTC. The chain recombines TRBV18 with TRBJ2-6; 11 bases are shared with TRBD1. The germline V gene encodes CDR1 KGHSH and CDR2 LQKENI. Germline trimming cut 5 bases from V and 0 bases from J; bases unmatched to any gene: 3. The CDR3 consists of 17 residues.

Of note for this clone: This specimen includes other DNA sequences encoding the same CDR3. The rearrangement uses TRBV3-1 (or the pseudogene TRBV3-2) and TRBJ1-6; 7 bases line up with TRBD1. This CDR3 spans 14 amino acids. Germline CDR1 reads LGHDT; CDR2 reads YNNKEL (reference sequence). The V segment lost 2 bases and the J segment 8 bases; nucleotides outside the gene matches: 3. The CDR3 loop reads CASSQQGGDSPLHF. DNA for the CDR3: TGTGCCAGCAGCCAACAGGGGGGTGATTCACCCCTCCACTTT.

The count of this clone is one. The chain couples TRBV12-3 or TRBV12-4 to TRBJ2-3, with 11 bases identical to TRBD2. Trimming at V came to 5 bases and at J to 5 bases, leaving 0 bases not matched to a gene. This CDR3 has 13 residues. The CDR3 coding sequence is TGTGCCAGCAGTGGGACTAGCGGAGATACGCAGTATTTT. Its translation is CASSGTSGDTQYF.

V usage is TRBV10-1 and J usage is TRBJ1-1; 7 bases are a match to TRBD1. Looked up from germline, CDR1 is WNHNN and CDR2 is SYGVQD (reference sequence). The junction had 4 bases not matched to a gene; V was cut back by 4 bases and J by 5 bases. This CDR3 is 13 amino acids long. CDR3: CASSGEQGTEAFF. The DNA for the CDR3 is TGCGCCAGCAGTGGGGAACAGGGGACTGAAGCTTTCTTT.

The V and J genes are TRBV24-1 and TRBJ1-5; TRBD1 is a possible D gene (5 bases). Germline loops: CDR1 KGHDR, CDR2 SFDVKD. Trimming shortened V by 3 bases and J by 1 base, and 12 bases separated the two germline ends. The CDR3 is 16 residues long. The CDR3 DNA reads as TGTGCCACCAGTGATGCCAGGGATGAGAGCAATCAGCCCCAGCATTTT. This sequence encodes CATSDARDESNQPQHF.

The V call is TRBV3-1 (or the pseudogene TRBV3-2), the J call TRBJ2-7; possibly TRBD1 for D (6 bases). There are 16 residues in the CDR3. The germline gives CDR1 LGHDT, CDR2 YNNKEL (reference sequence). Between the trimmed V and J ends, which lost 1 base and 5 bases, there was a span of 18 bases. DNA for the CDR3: TGTGCCAGCAGCCAAGTTATAGGCAGGGGAATAGACGAGCAGTACTTC. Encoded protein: CASSQVIGRGIDEQYF.

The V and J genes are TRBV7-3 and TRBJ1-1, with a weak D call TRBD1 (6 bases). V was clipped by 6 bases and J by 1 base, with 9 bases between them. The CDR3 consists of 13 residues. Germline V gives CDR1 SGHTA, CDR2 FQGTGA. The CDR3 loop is CASRLQGNTEAFF. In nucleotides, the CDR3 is TGTGCCAGCAGATTACAGGGGAACACTGAAGCTTTCTTT.

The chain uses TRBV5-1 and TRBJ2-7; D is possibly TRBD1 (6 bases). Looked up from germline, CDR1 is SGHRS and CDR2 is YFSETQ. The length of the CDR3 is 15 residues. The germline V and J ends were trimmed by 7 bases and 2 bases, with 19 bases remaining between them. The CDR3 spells CASSLKGDTAYEQYF. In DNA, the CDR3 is TGCGCCAGCTCTCTGAAGGGGGACACAGCCTACGAGCAGTACTTC.

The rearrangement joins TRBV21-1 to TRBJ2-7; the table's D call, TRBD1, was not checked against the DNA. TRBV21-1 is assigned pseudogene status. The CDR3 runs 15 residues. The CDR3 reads CASSNVYWTNYEQYF. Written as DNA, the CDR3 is TGTGCCAGCAGCAACGTCTACTGGACAAATTACGAGCAGTACTTC.

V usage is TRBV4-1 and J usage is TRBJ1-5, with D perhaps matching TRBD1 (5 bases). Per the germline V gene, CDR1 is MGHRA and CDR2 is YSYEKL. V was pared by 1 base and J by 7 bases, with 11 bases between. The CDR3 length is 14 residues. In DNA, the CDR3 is TGCGCCAGCAGCCAAGTCGGGGGAAAACAGCCCCAGCATTTT. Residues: CASSQVGGKQPQHF.

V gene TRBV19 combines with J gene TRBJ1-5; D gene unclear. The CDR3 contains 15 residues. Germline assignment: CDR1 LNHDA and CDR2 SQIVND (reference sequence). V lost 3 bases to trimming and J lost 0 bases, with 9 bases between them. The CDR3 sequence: CASSIVSYSNQPQHF. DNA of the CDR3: TGTGCCAGTAGTATCGTCAGTTATAGCAATCAGCCCCAGCATTTT. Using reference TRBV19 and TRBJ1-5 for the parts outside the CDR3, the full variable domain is DGGITQSPKYLFRKEGQNVTLSCEQNLNHDAMYWYRQDPGQGLRLIYYSQIVNDFQKGDIAEGYSVSREKKESFPLTVTSAQKNPTAFYLCASSIVSYSNQPQHFGDGTRLSIL.

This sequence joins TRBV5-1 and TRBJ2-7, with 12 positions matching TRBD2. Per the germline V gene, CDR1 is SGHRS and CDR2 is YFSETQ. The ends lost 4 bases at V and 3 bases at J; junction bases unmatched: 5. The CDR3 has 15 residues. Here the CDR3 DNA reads TGCGCCAGCAGCGGGGGACTAGCGGGCTACTACGAGCAGTACTTC. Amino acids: CASSGGLAGYYEQYF.

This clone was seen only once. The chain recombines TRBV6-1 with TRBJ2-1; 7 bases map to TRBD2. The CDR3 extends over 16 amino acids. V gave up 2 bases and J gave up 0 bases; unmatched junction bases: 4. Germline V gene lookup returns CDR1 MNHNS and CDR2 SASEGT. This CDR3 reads CASSEWGGGSYNEQFF. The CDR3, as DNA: TGTGCCAGCAGTGAATGGGGCGGGGGCTCCTACAATGAGCAGTTCTTC.

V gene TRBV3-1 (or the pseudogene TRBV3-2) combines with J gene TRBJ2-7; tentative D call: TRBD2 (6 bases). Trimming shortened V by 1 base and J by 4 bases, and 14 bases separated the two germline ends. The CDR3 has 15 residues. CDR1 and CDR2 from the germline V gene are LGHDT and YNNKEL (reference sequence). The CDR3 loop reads CASSQGGGIIYEQYF. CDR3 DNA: TGTGCCAGCAGCCAAGGTGGCGGGATAATTTACGAGCAGTACTTC.

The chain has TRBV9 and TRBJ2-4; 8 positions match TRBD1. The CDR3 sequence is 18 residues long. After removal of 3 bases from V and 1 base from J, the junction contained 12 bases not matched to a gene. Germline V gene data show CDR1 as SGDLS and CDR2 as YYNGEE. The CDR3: CASSATNRQGPAKNIQYF. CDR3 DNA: TGTGCCAGCAGCGCAACAAACCGACAGGGGCCGGCCAAAAACATTCAGTACTTC.

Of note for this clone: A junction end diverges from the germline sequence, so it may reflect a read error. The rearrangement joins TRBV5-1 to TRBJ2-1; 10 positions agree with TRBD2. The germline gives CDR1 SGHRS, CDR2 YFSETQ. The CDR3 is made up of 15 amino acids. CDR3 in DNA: TGCGCCAGCAGTGCAAGCGGGAGGGTTTACAATAAGCAGTTCTTC. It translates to CASSASGRVYNKQFF. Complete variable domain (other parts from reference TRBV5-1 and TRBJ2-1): KAGVTQTPRYLIKTRGQQVTLSCSPISGHRSVSWYQQTPGQGLQFLFEYFSETQRNKGNFPGRFSGRQFSNSRSEMNVSTLELGDSALYLCASSASGRVYNKQFFGPGTRLTVL.

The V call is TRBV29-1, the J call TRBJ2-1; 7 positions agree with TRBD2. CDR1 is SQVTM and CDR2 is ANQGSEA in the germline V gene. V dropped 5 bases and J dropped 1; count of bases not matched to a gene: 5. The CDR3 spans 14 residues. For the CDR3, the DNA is TGCAGCGTTTCCGGACTAGGGTCCTACAATGAGCAGTTCTTC. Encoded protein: CSVSGLGSYNEQFF.

The CDR3 loop is CSAPGLSGYTF. The CDR3, as DNA: TGCAGTGCTCCAGGGTTGAGTGGCTACACCTTC. V is TRBV20-1 and J is TRBJ1-2; tentative D call: TRBD1 (5 bases). V was shortened by 5 bases and J by 7 bases, with 11 bases between the two germline ends. The CDR3 runs to 11 residues. Germline CDR1 reads DFQATT; CDR2 reads SNEGSKA (reference sequence).